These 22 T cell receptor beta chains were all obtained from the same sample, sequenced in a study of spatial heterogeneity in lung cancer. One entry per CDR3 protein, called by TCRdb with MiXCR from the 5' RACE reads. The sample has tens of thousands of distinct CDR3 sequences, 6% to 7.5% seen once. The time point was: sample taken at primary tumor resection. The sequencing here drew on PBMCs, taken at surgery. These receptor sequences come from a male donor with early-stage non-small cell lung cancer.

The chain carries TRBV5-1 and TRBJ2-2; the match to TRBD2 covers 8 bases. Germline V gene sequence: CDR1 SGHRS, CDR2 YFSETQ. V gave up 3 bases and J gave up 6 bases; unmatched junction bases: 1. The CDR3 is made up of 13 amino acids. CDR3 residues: CASSSGGPGELFF. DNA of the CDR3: TGCGCCAGCAGCTCGGGAGGGCCCGGGGAGCTGTTTTTT.

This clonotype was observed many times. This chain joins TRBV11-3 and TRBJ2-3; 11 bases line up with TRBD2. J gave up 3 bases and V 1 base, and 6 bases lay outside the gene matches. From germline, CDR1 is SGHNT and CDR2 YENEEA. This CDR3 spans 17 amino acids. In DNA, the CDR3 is TGTGCCAGCAGCTTAGGACTGACTAGCGGGATAACAGATACGCAGTATTTT. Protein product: CASSLGLTSGITDTQYF.

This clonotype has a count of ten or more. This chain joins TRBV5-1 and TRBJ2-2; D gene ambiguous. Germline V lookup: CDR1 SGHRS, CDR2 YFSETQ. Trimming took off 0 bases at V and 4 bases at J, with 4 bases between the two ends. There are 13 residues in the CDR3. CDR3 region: CASSLDGTGELFF. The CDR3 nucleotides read TGCGCCAGCAGCTTGGACGGCACCGGGGAGCTGTTTTTT.

The CDR3: CSAEGAAEAFF. CDR3 bases: TGCAGTGCGGAGGGGGCCGCTGAAGCTTTCTTT. J is TRBJ1-1 and V is TRBV20-1, with 7 bases lining up with TRBD1. With 6 bases clipped from V and 6 bases from J, the junction kept 4 bases outside the gene matches. Germline V gives CDR1 DFQATT, CDR2 SNEGSKA (reference sequence). The CDR3 loop spans 11 amino acids.

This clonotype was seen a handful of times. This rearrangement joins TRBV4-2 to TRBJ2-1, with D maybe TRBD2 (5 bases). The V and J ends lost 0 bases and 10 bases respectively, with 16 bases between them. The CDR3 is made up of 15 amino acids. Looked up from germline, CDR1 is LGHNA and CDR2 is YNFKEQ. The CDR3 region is CASSQDEGLPVEQFF. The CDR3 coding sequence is TGTGCCAGCAGCCAAGATGAGGGCCTACCAGTAGAGCAGTTCTTC.

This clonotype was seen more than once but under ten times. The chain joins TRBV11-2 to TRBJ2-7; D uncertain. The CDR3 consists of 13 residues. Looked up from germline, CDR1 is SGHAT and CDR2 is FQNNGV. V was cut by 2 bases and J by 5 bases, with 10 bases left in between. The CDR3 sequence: CASSLFPSNEQYF. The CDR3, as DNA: TGTGCCAGCAGCTTATTTCCATCCAACGAGCAGTACTTC.

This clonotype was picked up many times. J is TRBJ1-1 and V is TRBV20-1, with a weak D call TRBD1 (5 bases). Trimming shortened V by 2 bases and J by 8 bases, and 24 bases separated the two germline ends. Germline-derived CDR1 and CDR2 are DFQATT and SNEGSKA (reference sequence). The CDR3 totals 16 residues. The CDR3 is CSARPTTGGIWGEAFF. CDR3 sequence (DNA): TGCAGTGCTAGACCCACCACGGGGGGGATCTGGGGAGAAGCTTTCTTT.

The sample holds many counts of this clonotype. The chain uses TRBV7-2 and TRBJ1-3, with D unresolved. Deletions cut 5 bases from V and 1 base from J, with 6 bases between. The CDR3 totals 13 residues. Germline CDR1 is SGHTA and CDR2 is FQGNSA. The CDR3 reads CASSVTSGNTIYF. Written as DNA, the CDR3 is TGTGCCAGCAGCGTCACATCTGGAAACACCATATATTTT.

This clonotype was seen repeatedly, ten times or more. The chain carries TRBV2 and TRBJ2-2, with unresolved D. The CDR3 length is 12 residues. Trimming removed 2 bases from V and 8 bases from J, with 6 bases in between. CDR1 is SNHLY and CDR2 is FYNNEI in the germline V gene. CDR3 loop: CASSELSGELFF. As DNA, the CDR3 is TGTGCCAGCAGTGAACTCTCGGGGGAGCTGTTTTTT.

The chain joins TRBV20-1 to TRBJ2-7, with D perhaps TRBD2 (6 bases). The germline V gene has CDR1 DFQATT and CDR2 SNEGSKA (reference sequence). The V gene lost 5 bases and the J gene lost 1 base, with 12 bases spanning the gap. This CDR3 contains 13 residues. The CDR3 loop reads CSAPGLDSYEQYF. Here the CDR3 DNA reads TGCAGTGCTCCGGGACTTGATTCCTACGAGCAGTACTTC.

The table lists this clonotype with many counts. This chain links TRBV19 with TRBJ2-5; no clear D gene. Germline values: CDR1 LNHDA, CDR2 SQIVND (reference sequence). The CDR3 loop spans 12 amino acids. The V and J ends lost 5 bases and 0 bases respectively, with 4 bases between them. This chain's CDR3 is CASSADQETQYF. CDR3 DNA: TGTGCCAGTAGTGCCGACCAAGAGACCCAGTACTTC.

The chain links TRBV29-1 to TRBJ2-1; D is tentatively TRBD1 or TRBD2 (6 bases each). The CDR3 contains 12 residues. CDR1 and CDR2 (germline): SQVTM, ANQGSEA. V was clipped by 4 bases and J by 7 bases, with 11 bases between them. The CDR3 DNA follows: TGCAGCGTTGCGAGGGGGGAGAATGAGCAGTTCTTC. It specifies CSVARGENEQFF.

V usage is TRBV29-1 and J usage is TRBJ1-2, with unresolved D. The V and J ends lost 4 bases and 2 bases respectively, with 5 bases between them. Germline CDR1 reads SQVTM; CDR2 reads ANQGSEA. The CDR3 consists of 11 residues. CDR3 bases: TGCAGCGTTGGACTGAACTATGGCTACACCTTC. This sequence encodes CSVGLNYGYTF.

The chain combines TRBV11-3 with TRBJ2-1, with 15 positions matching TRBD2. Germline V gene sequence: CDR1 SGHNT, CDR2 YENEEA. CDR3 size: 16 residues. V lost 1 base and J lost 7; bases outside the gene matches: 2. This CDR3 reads CASSLVGTSGRNEQFF. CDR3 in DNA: TGTGCCAGCAGCTTAGTTGGGACTAGCGGGAGGAATGAGCAGTTCTTC.

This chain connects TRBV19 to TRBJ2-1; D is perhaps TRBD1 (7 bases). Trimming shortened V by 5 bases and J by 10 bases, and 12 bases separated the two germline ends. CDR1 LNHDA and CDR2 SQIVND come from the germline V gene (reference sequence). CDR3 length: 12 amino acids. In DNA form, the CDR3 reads TGTGCCAGTAGTCCCCAGGGGGGAGAGCAGTTCTTC. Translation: CASSPQGGEQFF.

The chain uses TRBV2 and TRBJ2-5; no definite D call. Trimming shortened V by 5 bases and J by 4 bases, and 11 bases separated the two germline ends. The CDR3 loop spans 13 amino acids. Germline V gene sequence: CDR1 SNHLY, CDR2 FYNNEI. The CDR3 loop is CASSLTRRETQYF. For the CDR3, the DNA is TGTGCCAGCAGTCTCACACGGAGAGAGACCCAGTACTTC.

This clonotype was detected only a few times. The CDR3 sequence is CASSWDGTGELFF. The CDR3 nucleotides read TGTGCCAGCAGCTGGGACGGTACCGGGGAGCTGTTTTTT. V gene TRBV2 combines with J gene TRBJ2-2; perhaps D is TRBD1 or TRBD2 (5 bases each). CDR1 is SNHLY and CDR2 is FYNNEI in the germline V gene. This CDR3 comprises 13 residues. The V and J ends lost 6 bases and 5 bases respectively, with 10 bases between them.

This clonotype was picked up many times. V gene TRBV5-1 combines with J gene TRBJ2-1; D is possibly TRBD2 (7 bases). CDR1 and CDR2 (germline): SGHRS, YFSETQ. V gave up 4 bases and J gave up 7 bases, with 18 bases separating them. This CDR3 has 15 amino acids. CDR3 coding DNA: TGCGCCAGCAGCCCCAGGGGCGGGGGATTTAATGAGCAGTTCTTC. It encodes CASSPRGGGFNEQFF.

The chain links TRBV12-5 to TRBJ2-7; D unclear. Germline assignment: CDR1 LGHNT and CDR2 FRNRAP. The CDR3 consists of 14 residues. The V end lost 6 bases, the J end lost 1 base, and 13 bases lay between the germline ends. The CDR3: CASGRRVGSYEQYF. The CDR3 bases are TGTGCTAGTGGCCGACGGGTGGGATCCTACGAGCAGTACTTC.

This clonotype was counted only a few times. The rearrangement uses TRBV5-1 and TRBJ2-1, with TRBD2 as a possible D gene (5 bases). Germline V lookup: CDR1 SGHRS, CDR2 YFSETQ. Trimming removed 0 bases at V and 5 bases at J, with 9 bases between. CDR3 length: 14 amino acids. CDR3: CASSLDLRDNEQFF. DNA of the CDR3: TGCGCCAGCAGCTTGGACTTGCGGGACAATGAGCAGTTCTTC.

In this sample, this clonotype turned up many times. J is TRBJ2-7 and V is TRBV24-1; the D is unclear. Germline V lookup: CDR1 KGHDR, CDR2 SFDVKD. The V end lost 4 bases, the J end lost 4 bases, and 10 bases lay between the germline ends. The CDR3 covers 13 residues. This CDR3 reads CATSDRDTYEQYF. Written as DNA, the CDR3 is TGTGCCACCAGTGACCGTGACACTTACGAGCAGTACTTC.

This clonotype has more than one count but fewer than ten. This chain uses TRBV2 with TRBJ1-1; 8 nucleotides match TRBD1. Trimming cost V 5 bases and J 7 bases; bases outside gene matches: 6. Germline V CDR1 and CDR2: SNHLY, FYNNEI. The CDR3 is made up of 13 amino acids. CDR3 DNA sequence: TGTGCCAGCAGTCTTCAGGGGGCGGGTGAAGCTTTCTTT. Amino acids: CASSLQGAGEAFF.